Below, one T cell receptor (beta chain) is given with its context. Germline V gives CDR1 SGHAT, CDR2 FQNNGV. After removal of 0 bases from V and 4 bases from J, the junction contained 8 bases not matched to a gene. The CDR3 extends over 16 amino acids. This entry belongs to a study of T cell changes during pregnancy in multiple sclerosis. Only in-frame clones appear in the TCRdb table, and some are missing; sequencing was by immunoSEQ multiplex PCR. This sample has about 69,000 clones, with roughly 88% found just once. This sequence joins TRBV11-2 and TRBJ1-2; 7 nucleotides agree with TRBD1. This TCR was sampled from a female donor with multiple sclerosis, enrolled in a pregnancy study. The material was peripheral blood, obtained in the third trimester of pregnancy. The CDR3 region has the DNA TGTGCCAGCAGCTTAGAGCCGGGACAGAAAGTCTATGGCTACACCTTC. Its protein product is CASSLEPGQKVYGYTF.